The 14 T cell receptor beta chains listed next were all sequenced from one sample in a study of CD8 T cells in ankylosing spondylitis. TCRdb re-called the 5' RACE reads with MiXCR, one entry per CDR3 protein. Among 200,000 or so distinct CDR3 sequences, 13% were seen once, and the ten largest hold approximately 10%. The specimen sequenced was blood, either unsorted or a sorted T cell fraction (not recorded which). These receptors were taken from a female donor with ankylosing spondylitis or in good health (not recorded which).

At least ten counts were recorded for this clonotype. The chain carries TRBV27 and TRBJ2-7, with D possibly being TRBD2 (5 bases). V gave up 0 bases and J gave up 5 bases, with 11 bases separating them. The CDR3 runs 14 residues. The germline V gene has CDR1 MNHEY and CDR2 SMNVEV (reference sequence). CDR3 region: CASSLSGQLDEQYF. In DNA form, the CDR3 reads TGTGCCAGCAGTTTATCAGGCCAACTAGACGAGCAGTACTTC.

This clonotype came up many times. This rearrangement joins TRBV6-1 to TRBJ2-3, with unresolved D. The CDR3 is made up of 16 amino acids. Per the germline V gene, CDR1 is MNHNS and CDR2 is SASEGT. Trimming left V 2 bases short and J 1 base short, with 13 bases between. The CDR3 loop is CASSELGRPRTDTQYF. CDR3 nucleotides: TGTGCCAGCAGTGAACTCGGTAGACCACGCACAGATACGCAGTATTTT.

The rearrangement links TRBV7-2 to TRBJ2-5; TRBD2 agrees at 16 bases. The germline V gene encodes CDR1 SGHTA and CDR2 FQGNSA. With V trimmed by 1 base and J by 4 bases, 3 bases remained unmatched. This CDR3 is 17 amino acids long. The CDR3 sequence: CASSLVGLAGGTETQYF. The CDR3 DNA follows: TGTGCCAGCAGCTTAGTGGGACTAGCGGGAGGGACAGAGACCCAGTACTTC.

The chain employs TRBV20-1 and TRBJ1-2; D not resolved. The germline V gene encodes CDR1 DFQATT and CDR2 SNEGSKA (reference sequence). V lost 6 bases and J lost 5, with 13 bases in between. The CDR3 is 12 residues long. Here the CDR3 DNA reads TGCAGTGCAGCGGAGAGCGGGTATGGCTACACCTTC. Its protein is CSAAESGYGYTF.

Many counts were recorded for this clonotype. CDR3 sequence (DNA): TGTGCCAACAGGGGATCCTACGAGCAGTACTTC. It translates to CANRGSYEQYF. The chain uses TRBV11-2 and TRBJ2-7, with 7 bases fitting TRBD1. CDR1 SGHAT and CDR2 FQNNGV come from the germline V gene. With 10 bases clipped from V and 1 base from J, the junction kept 1 base outside the gene matches. The CDR3 loop spans 11 amino acids.

This clonotype showed up many times. The chain employs TRBV25-1 and TRBJ2-1; 12 nucleotides line up with TRBD2. Germline V gene data show CDR1 as MGHDK and CDR2 as SYGVNS. CDR3 length: 18 residues. After removal of 2 bases from V and 0 bases from J, the junction contained 5 bases not matched to a gene. This CDR3 is CASSERTSGNHSYNEQFF. The DNA of the CDR3 is TGTGCCAGCAGTGAAAGGACTAGCGGGAACCACTCCTACAATGAGCAGTTCTTC.

This clonotype was counted once. The chain recombines TRBV11-3 with TRBJ2-1; TRBD2 might be the D (7 bases). The CDR3 is 14 amino acids. V shed 6 bases and J shed 5 bases, with 14 bases lying between them. CDR1 and CDR2 (germline): SGHNT, YENEEA. This CDR3 is CASREGEGNNEQFF. In DNA form, the CDR3 reads TGTGCCAGCAGGGAGGGGGAGGGAAACAATGAGCAGTTCTTC.

Notes on this clonotype: A much bigger clone sits one base away, suggesting this may be a read error. V and J are TRBV29-1 and TRBJ2-3; 8 bases agree with TRBD2. The CDR3 loop spans 14 amino acids. Germline loops: CDR1 SQVTM, CDR2 ANQGSEA. The CDR3 DNA sequence: TGCAGTGCCCCCTCGGGCGGGGGGACAGATACGCAGTATTTT. Its protein product is CSAPSGGGTDTQYF.

The chain employs TRBV9 and TRBJ2-2, with D possibly TRBD2 on 6 matching bases. Looked up from germline, CDR1 is SGDLS and CDR2 is YYNGEE. The CDR3 spans 15 residues. Deletions cut 0 bases from V and 6 bases from J, with 12 bases between. The CDR3 reads CASSVEGEVSGELFF. The CDR3 DNA follows: TGTGCCAGCAGCGTAGAAGGGGAGGTCTCCGGGGAGCTGTTTTTT.

This clonotype was recorded a few times. This chain uses TRBV2 with TRBJ2-4; 7 bases match TRBD1. The CDR3 has 14 residues. The J segment lost 4 bases and the V segment lost 5 bases, leaving 5 bases of the junction unmatched. Germline CDR1 SNHLY, CDR2 FYNNEI. The CDR3 sequence: CASSTTGQKNIQYF. The CDR3 region has the DNA TGTGCCAGCAGTACCACGGGACAGAAAAACATTCAGTACTTC.

The chain links TRBV5-1 to TRBJ2-2; D might be TRBD2 (6 bases). This CDR3 comprises 14 residues. V was shortened by 2 bases and J by 4 bases, with 9 bases between the two germline ends. Germline CDR1 SGHRS, CDR2 YFSETQ. The CDR3 here is CASSFVGGTGELFF. DNA of the CDR3: TGCGCCAGCAGCTTCGTGGGAGGCACCGGGGAGCTGTTTTTT.

A word on this clonotype: A much larger clone lies a single base off, so this may be a read error. The chain couples TRBV9 to TRBJ2-2; D is uncertain. Germline CDR1 SGDLS, CDR2 YYNGEE. The CDR3 runs to 17 residues. The V end lost 4 bases, the J end lost 0 bases, and 16 bases lay between the germline ends. In DNA form, the CDR3 reads TGTGCCAGCAGCCGTAAGGAGAGTGGGGCGAACACCGGGGAGCTGTTTTTT. Translating gives CASSRKESGANTGELFF.

Comments on this clonotype: One base separates it from a far larger clone, so it is likely a read error. CDR3 amino acids: CASSLRLADTQYF. CDR3 DNA: TGTGCCAGCAGCCTGAGACTAGCAGATACGCAGTATTTT. The chain combines TRBV9 with TRBJ2-3; D perhaps matches TRBD2 (6 bases). Trimming stripped 4 bases from V and 4 bases from J, with 10 bases between. CDR3 size: 13 residues. Germline V lookup: CDR1 SGDLS, CDR2 YYNGEE.

This clonotype appeared a few times. V gene TRBV10-3 combines with J gene TRBJ2-3; possible D gene TRBD2, 5 bases. The germline V gene has CDR1 ENHRY and CDR2 SYGVKD. CDR3 size: 14 residues. V gave up 3 bases and J gave up 1 base, with 8 bases separating them. CDR3 bases: TGTGCCATCAGTGACGGGAAACGCACAGATACGCAGTATTTT. It translates to CAISDGKRTDTQYF.